This entry lists 19 T cell receptor beta chains sequenced from one sample in a study of blood T cell repertoires in COVID-19. Profiling relied on immunoSEQ multiplex PCR, and the TCRdb table lists in-frame clones only, not all of them. The repertoire holds 15,000 to 20,000 clones, with over 85% as singletons. Sequenced input: peripheral blood. The receptors shown here come from a human donor in a cohort sampled during active COVID-19.

The chain is built from TRBV24-1 and TRBJ2-3; 11 bases agree with TRBD1. This CDR3 is 16 amino acids long. Germline CDR1 reads KGHDR; CDR2 reads SFDVKD. V lost 4 bases to trimming and J lost 4 bases; unmatched junction nucleotides: 6. In DNA, the CDR3 is TGTGCCACCAGTGAGAGGGACAGGGGGGTGGCAGATACGCAGTATTTT. Its protein is CATSERDRGVADTQYF.

V usage is TRBV10-3 and J usage is TRBJ1-2, with a tentative D call TRBD1 (5 bases). The CDR3 totals 14 residues. The V end was cut by 6 bases, the J end by 3 bases, with 14 bases between. Germline loops: CDR1 ENHRY, CDR2 SYGVKD. DNA of the CDR3: TGTGCCATCAGCCCGGGACGGGGGGACTATGGCTACACCTTC. Translated: CAISPGRGDYGYTF.

This chain links TRBV5-1 with TRBJ2-1; TRBD2 agrees at 11 bases. V was clipped by 4 bases and J by 2 bases; unmatched bases: 5. Germline values: CDR1 SGHRS, CDR2 YFSETQ. This CDR3 is built from 16 residues. CDR3 in amino acids: CASSLSGRAAYNEQFF. The CDR3 DNA follows: TGCGCCAGCAGCCTTAGCGGGAGGGCGGCCTACAATGAGCAGTTCTTC. Full variable domain (remainder filled in from reference TRBV5-1 and TRBJ2-1): KAGVTQTPRYLIKTRGQQVTLSCSPISGHRSVSWYQQTPGQGLQFLFEYFSETQRNKGNFPGRFSGRQFSNSRSEMNVSTLELGDSALYLCASSLSGRAAYNEQFFGPGTRLTVL.

The chain employs TRBV7-7 and TRBJ2-2; D is ambiguous. Germline CDR1 is SSHAT and CDR2 is FNYEAQ (reference sequence). This CDR3 spans 13 amino acids. Trimming shortened V by 4 bases and J by 6 bases, and 9 bases separated the two germline ends. CDR3 amino acids: CASSSEVAGELFF. CDR3 bases: TGTGCCAGCAGCTCTGAGGTGGCCGGGGAGCTGTTTTTT.

The gene calls are TRBV4-2 and TRBJ2-7; 11 bases align to TRBD1. Trimming removed 0 bases from V and 2 bases from J; junction bases left unmatched: 6. From germline, CDR1 is LGHNA and CDR2 YNFKEQ. This CDR3 is built from 17 residues. The CDR3, as DNA: TGTGCCAGCAGCCAAGATATTGGGGACAGGGGGACCTACGAGCAGTACTTC. This sequence encodes CASSQDIGDRGTYEQYF.

The gene calls are TRBV18 and TRBJ2-7; the match to TRBD2 covers 9 bases. The V gene end was trimmed by 6 bases and the J gene end by 3 bases; junction bases not matched to a gene: 9. The CDR3 runs 15 residues. Per the germline V gene, CDR1 is KGHSH and CDR2 is LQKENI. The CDR3: CASSPVGGRVYEQYF. In nucleotides, the CDR3 is TGTGCCAGCTCCCCGGTTGGCGGGAGGGTCTACGAGCAGTACTTC.

The rearrangement links TRBV5-1 to TRBJ1-1, with D possibly matching TRBD1 (6 bases). Per the germline V gene, CDR1 is SGHRS and CDR2 is YFSETQ. V gave up 4 bases and J gave up 1 base, with 14 bases separating them. The CDR3 length is 15 residues. The CDR3 DNA reads as TGCGCCAGCAGCCTCTGGGGGGGGGCGAACACTGAAGCTTTCTTT. Protein product: CASSLWGGANTEAFF.

This clone was detected once. V usage is TRBV11-2 and J usage is TRBJ2-3, with 12 bases identical to TRBD1. The CDR3 is 18 residues long. CDR1 and CDR2 from the germline V gene are SGHAT and FQNNGV. The V and J ends lost 0 bases and 5 bases, in that order; junction bases with no gene match: 9. The CDR3 DNA reads as TGTGCCAGCAGCTTAGAGGGACAGGGGGCGCTCCCCTTAGATACGCAGTATTTT. It yields the protein CASSLEGQGALPLDTQYF.

The chain combines TRBV7-2 with TRBJ2-5; a weak D match, TRBD1 (5 bases). CDR3 size: 15 residues. V lost 1 base to trimming and J lost 5 bases, with 14 bases between them. CDR1 and CDR2 from the germline V gene are SGHTA and FQGNSA. The CDR3 protein is CASSLGSRAQETQYF. For the CDR3, the DNA is TGTGCCAGCAGCTTAGGTTCCAGGGCCCAGGAGACCCAGTACTTC.

V is TRBV2 and J is TRBJ2-1; the D gene is possibly TRBD1 (6 bases). Germline CDR1 and CDR2: SNHLY and FYNNEI. V was pared by 2 bases and J by 7 bases, with 9 bases between. CDR3 length equals 13 residues. CDR3 amino acids: CASSEYQGNEQFF. The DNA of the CDR3 is TGTGCCAGCAGTGAATATCAGGGGAATGAGCAGTTCTTC. Full variable domain (outside the CDR3, taken from reference TRBV2 and TRBJ2-1): EPEVTQTPSHQVTQMGQEVILRCVPISNHLYFYWYRQILGQKVEFLVSFYNNEISEKSEIFDDQFSVERPDGSNFTLKIRSTKLEDSAMYFCASSEYQGNEQFFGPGTRLTVL.

The rearrangement joins TRBV12-3 or TRBV12-4 to TRBJ2-1; D possibly corresponds to TRBD1 (6 bases). The V end lost 6 bases, the J end lost 7 bases, and 13 bases lay between the germline ends. The CDR3 is 13 residues long. The CDR3 protein is CASRKDSMNEQFF. CDR3 nucleotides: TGTGCCAGCAGGAAGGACAGCATGAATGAGCAGTTCTTC.

V gene TRBV30 combines with J gene TRBJ1-6, with 11 bases matching TRBD1. CDR3 length: 14 residues. CDR1 and CDR2 from the germline V gene are GTSNPN and SVGIG (reference sequence). The V gene end was trimmed by 6 bases and the J gene end by 9 bases; junction bases not matched to a gene: 7. The CDR3 sequence is CACRGTGGISPLHF. The DNA of the CDR3 is TGTGCCTGCAGGGGGACAGGGGGAATTTCACCCCTCCACTTT. The entire variable domain, with the rest obtained from reference TRBV30 and TRBJ1-6, is as follows: SQTIHQWPATLVQPVGSPLSLECTVEGTSNPNLYWYRQAAGRGLQLLFYSVGIGQISSEVPQNLSASRPQDRQFILSSKKLLLSDSGFYLCACRGTGGISPLHFGNGTRLTVT.

This chain uses TRBV28 with TRBJ1-1, with D perhaps TRBD1 (6 bases). The CDR3 spans 14 residues. The germline V gene has CDR1 MDHEN and CDR2 SYDVKM. The ends were cut back, 6 bases at V and 4 bases at J, with 15 bases in the middle. This CDR3 reads CASRYGGAGTEAFF. CDR3 DNA sequence: TGTGCCAGCAGGTATGGGGGGGCAGGCACTGAAGCTTTCTTT.

In nucleotides, the CDR3 is TGTGCCAGCAGTCTGTCCCCTAGCGGGAGTTACGAGCAGTACTTC. Its translation: CASSLSPSGSYEQYF. The chain is built from TRBV6-5 and TRBJ2-7, with TRBD2 matching 10 bases. The CDR3 runs 15 residues. With 5 bases clipped from V and 4 bases from J, the junction kept 8 bases outside the gene matches. Germline V gives CDR1 MNHEY, CDR2 SVGAGI.

This chain links TRBV4-1 with TRBJ2-7, with 7 positions matching TRBD1. Trimming at V came to 3 bases and at J to 2 bases, leaving 4 bases not matched to a gene. Germline loops: CDR1 MGHRA, CDR2 YSYEKL. The CDR3 consists of 14 residues. CDR3 region: CASSQHTGAYEQYF. The CDR3 region has the DNA TGCGCCAGCAGCCAGCACACAGGGGCCTACGAGCAGTACTTC.

This chain connects TRBV18 to TRBJ1-1; TRBD1 matches 8 bases. Germline CDR1 and CDR2: KGHSH and LQKENI. The CDR3 length is 16 residues. V gave up 5 bases and J gave up 6 bases; unmatched junction bases: 14. CDR3 amino acids: CASSYGLGQGVSEAFF. The CDR3 DNA follows: TGTGCCAGCTCATACGGTTTAGGACAGGGAGTCTCTGAAGCTTTCTTT.

Here the CDR3 reads CASKVQGLNEQFF. The DNA of the CDR3 is TGTGCCAGTAAGGTCCAGGGCCTCAATGAGCAGTTCTTC. This sequence joins TRBV19 and TRBJ2-1; D perhaps matches TRBD1 (5 bases). The CDR3 runs to 13 residues. Germline V gene data show CDR1 as LNHDA and CDR2 as SQIVND (reference sequence). V lost 7 bases and J 6 bases, leaving 13 bases between the germline ends.

CDR3 region: CASSLDRGRNTEAFF. The DNA for the CDR3 is TGTGCCAGCAGCTTGGATAGGGGAAGGAACACTGAAGCTTTCTTT. The rearrangement uses TRBV5-4 and TRBJ1-1, with D perhaps TRBD1 (5 bases). The V end lost 0 bases, the J end lost 1 base, and 10 bases lay between the germline ends. CDR1 SGHNT and CDR2 YYREEE come from the germline V gene (reference sequence). The CDR3 is made up of 15 amino acids.

V gene TRBV2 combines with J gene TRBJ1-2; 8 bases align to TRBD1. V gave up 2 bases and J gave up 6 bases; unmatched junction bases: 2. The CDR3 has 13 amino acids. The V gene's germline CDR1 is SNHLY and CDR2 FYNNEI. CDR3 amino acids: CASSENRGDGYTF. CDR3 nucleotide sequence: TGTGCCAGCAGTGAAAACAGGGGGGATGGCTACACCTTC.